The next 23 T cell receptor beta chains were all read from a single sample in a study of T cell clonality in common variable immunodeficiency. The study, taken as a whole, reports: Common variable immunodeficiency TCR beta sequences reportedly had fewer deletions and N-nucleotide insertions.

These receptors have no identified antigens. Sequenced by immunoSEQ multiplex PCR; TCRdb stores in-frame clones only, minus some. The sample includes about 15,000 clones, none of them occurring once. The sample taken for sequencing was peripheral blood mononuclear cells. These receptors all stem from a human donor with common variable immunodeficiency.

With respect to this clone: The read is 3 residues too short to cover the CDR3 end, so that end is filled in from the germline J gene. The rearrangement uses TRBV20-1 and TRBJ2-1; D is ambiguous. Germline V gene sequence: CDR1 DFQATT, CDR2 SNEGSKA (reference sequence). The CDR3 is made up of 14 amino acids. Trimming stripped 3 bases from V and 2 bases from J, with 11 bases between. Partial CDR3 DNA: TGCAGTGCTAGTCAGGTGCTGCCCTACAATGAG. Translating gives CSASQVLPYNE. From start to end, the CDR3 is CSASQVLPYNEQFF.

This clone was counted between two and nine times. From the germline J gene comes the end of the CDR3, since the read stops 3 residues before it. The rearrangement joins TRBV19 to TRBJ1-2; D is ambiguous. Trimming cost V 3 bases and J 2 bases, with 7 bases left between them. The germline V gene has CDR1 LNHDA and CDR2 SQIVND (reference sequence). CDR3 length equals 13 residues. The CDR3 DNA, read in part, is TGTGCCAGTAGTATTCGGGGAAACTATGGC. Amino acids: CASSIRGNYG. In full, the CDR3 reads CASSIRGNYGYTF.

This clone was observed a handful of times. From the germline J gene comes the end of the CDR3, since the read stops 3 residues before it. The chain has TRBV30 and TRBJ2-1; D gene uncertain. The CDR3 covers 14 residues. Germline V CDR1 and CDR2: GTSNPN, SVGIG (reference sequence). V lost 1 base and J 4 bases, leaving 11 bases between the germline ends. The DNA read from the CDR3 is TGTGCCTGGAGTGATGACAAATTTTACAATGAG. This sequence encodes CAWSDDKFYNE. The CDR3 in full is CAWSDDKFYNEQFF.

A word on this clone: The read stops 3 residues short of the end of the CDR3; the missing end is completed from the germline J gene. This chain joins TRBV2 and TRBJ2-5, with D unresolved. This CDR3 region has 13 residues. Trimming removed 7 bases from V and 5 bases from J, with 14 bases in between. Germline V gene sequence: CDR1 SNHLY, CDR2 FYNNEI. Partial CDR3 DNA: TGTGCCAGCACTCCCATGGGCAGGGAGACC. Encoded protein: CASTPMGRET. The whole CDR3 reads CASTPMGRETQYF.

A word on this clone: Read coverage stops 3 residues before the CDR3 terminus; the germline J gene supplies the remainder. This rearrangement joins TRBV6-2 or TRBV6-3 to TRBJ1-2, with D perhaps TRBD1 (5 bases). This CDR3 has 13 residues. Germline V lookup: CDR1 MNHEY, CDR2 SVGEGT. CDR3 loop: CASSSWGFGGYTF. The CDR3 bases that were read are TGTGCCAGCAGTTCCTGGGGCTTCGGGGGC.

This clone was observed a few times. The sequenced CDR3 bases are TGTGCCAGCAGTGTCCTGCGGGGGGGAGCAGATACG. Amino acid sequence: CASSVLRGGADT. The entire CDR3 protein is CASSVLRGGADTQYF. This sequence joins TRBV6-2 or TRBV6-3 and TRBJ2-3; TRBD2 aligns across 9 bases. The DNA ends 3 residues before the CDR3 does, and the rest of the CDR3 is filled in from the germline J gene. The junction had 7 bases not matched to a gene; V was cut back by 5 bases and J by 4 bases. This CDR3 is built from 15 residues. Germline values: CDR1 MNHEY, CDR2 SVGEGT.

As for this clone: Read sequence stops 3 residues before the CDR3 end, and the germline J gene provides the missing end. This sequence joins TRBV18 and TRBJ2-5; no clear D gene. The CDR3 contains 14 residues. Germline CDR1 is KGHSH and CDR2 is LQKENI. Deletions cut 4 bases from V and 4 bases from J, with 13 bases between. CDR3 DNA (partial): TGTGCCAGCTCACACCCCGGGTCTATAGAGACC. It codes for CASSHPGSIET. In full, the CDR3 is CASSHPGSIETQYF.

Many counts were recorded for this clone. The read ends 3 residues shy of where the CDR3 ends; the end is completed using the germline J gene. This chain links TRBV20-1 with TRBJ2-1; a possible D gene is TRBD2 (5 bases). The CDR3 sequence is 12 residues long. V lost 3 bases to trimming and J lost 7 bases, with 10 bases between them. Germline lookup yields CDR1 DFQATT and CDR2 SNEGSKA (reference sequence). CDR3 DNA, as far as it was read: TGCAGTGCTAGTAGAACGGGGAATGAG. Its protein product is CSASRTGNE. The whole CDR3 protein is CSASRTGNEQFF.

With regard to this clone: The missing CDR3 end, 3 residues past where the read stops, is filled in from the germline J gene. The V gene is TRBV5-6, the J gene TRBJ2-7; a weak D match, TRBD1 (5 bases). This CDR3 has 15 residues. V lost 0 bases and J lost 0, with 10 bases in between. Germline CDR1 reads SGHDT; CDR2 reads YYEEEE. The sequenced part of the CDR3 DNA is TGTGCCAGCAGCTTGGTAGGGGTCCTCTCCTACGAG. Amino acids: CASSLVGVLSYE. The entire CDR3 reads CASSLVGVLSYEQYF.

About this clone itself: With the read ending 3 residues before the CDR3 end, the germline J gene is used to fill in that end. This sequence joins TRBV18 and TRBJ1-1, with a weak D call TRBD1 (5 bases). The germline CDR1 and CDR2 sequences are KGHSH and LQKENI. With 1 base removed from V and 0 bases from J, the gap between germline ends came to 6 bases. This CDR3 has 14 residues. The chain's CDR3 is CASSPQGMNTEAFF. The CDR3 DNA, read in part, is TGTGCCAGCTCACCACAGGGGATGAACACTGAA. Looking up the rest from reference TRBV18 and TRBJ1-1 gives the full variable domain: NAGVMQNPRHLVRRRGQEARLRCSPMKGHSHVYWYRQLPEEGLKFMVYLQKENIIDESGMPKERFSAEFPKEGPSILRIQQVVRGDSAAYFCASSPQGMNTEAFFGQGTRLTVV.

Sample share makes this clone medium-sized (0.01 to 0.1%). Read data end 3 residues before the CDR3 end; the end is taken from the germline J gene. The rearrangement links TRBV7-2 to TRBJ2-3; D is perhaps TRBD1 (6 bases). Germline V gene sequence: CDR1 SGHTA, CDR2 FQGNSA. V dropped 1 base and J dropped 2 bases, with 7 bases sitting between them. This CDR3 region has 14 residues. The DNA read from the CDR3 is TGTGCCAGCAGCTTAGTGGGACACACAGATACG. The encoded protein is CASSLVGHTDT. The whole CDR3 region reads CASSLVGHTDTQYF.

The CDR3 reads CASRGLAGGLGDTQYF. The covered CDR3 bases are TGTGCCAGTAGGGGGCTAGCGGGGGGTTTGGGAGATACG. The J gene is TRBJ2-3, the V gene TRBV19, with 11 nucleotides matching TRBD2. The read gets to within 3 residues of the CDR3 end, and the germline J gene fills in the rest. V trimming: 6 bases; J trimming: 5 bases; junction bases outside the gene matches: 10. CDR3 length equals 16 residues. Germline V gene sequence: CDR1 LNHDA, CDR2 SQIVND (reference sequence). Using reference TRBV19 and TRBJ2-3 for the parts outside the CDR3, the full variable domain is DGGITQSPKYLFRKEGQNVTLSCEQNLNHDAMYWYRQDPGQGLRLIYYSQIVNDFQKGDIAEGYSVSREKKESFPLTVTSAQKNPTAFYLCASRGLAGGLGDTQYFGPGTRLTVL.

This clone was detected only a few times. The CDR3 end lies 3 residues beyond the end of the read and is filled in from the germline J gene. This chain links TRBV30 with TRBJ2-7; 8 nucleotides line up with TRBD1. The CDR3 spans 14 residues. From germline, CDR1 is GTSNPN and CDR2 SVGIG (reference sequence). V lost 4 bases and J lost 3; bases outside the gene matches: 8. The part of the CDR3 DNA that was read is TGTGCCTGGAAAGGACAGGGAACCATCTACGAG. The encoded protein is CAWKGQGTIYE. The CDR3 as a whole reads CAWKGQGTIYEQYF.

Turning to this clone: The read stops 3 residues short of the end of the CDR3; the missing end is completed from the germline J gene. This chain uses TRBV7-2 with TRBJ1-1, with TRBD1 identical over 9 bases. J gave up 4 bases and V 0 bases, and 9 bases lay outside the gene matches. CDR3 length: 17 residues. Germline V CDR1 and CDR2: SGHTA, FQGNSA. The CDR3 protein is CASSLAWGQGRSTEAFF. The part of the CDR3 DNA that was read is TGTGCCAGCAGCTTAGCTTGGGGACAGGGTCGGAGCACTGAA.

This clone has more than one count but fewer than ten. The sequence runs out 3 residues before the end of the CDR3; the remainder is reconstructed from the germline J gene. The J gene is TRBJ2-3, the V gene TRBV7-9; 7 positions match TRBD1. With V trimmed by 4 bases and J by 6 bases, 10 bases remained unmatched. The germline gives CDR1 SEHNR, CDR2 FQNEAQ (reference sequence). The CDR3 has 15 residues. CDR3 amino acids: CASSSARQGVDTQYF. The CDR3 DNA, read in part, is TGTGCCAGCAGCTCCGCTCGACAGGGTGTGGATACG.

On this clone: The DNA ends 3 residues before the CDR3 does, and the rest of the CDR3 is filled in from the germline J gene. The chain combines TRBV7-2 with TRBJ1-6; 8 bases fit TRBD1. Germline-derived CDR1 and CDR2 are SGHTA and FQGNSA. The CDR3 consists of 12 residues. The sequenced part of the CDR3 DNA is TGTGCCAGCAGAGACCCAGGGGGCACC. Encoded protein: CASRDPGGT. Given in full, the CDR3 is CASRDPGGTLHF.

The table lists this clone with many counts. The CDR3 extends 3 residues past the end of the read, so its final part is completed from the germline J gene. This rearrangement joins TRBV5-1 to TRBJ2-2; weak D call: TRBD2 (6 bases). The CDR3 length is 16 residues. The ends were cut back, 4 bases at V and 7 bases at J, with 20 bases in the middle. Germline CDR1 and CDR2: SGHRS and YFSETQ. The sequenced part of the CDR3 DNA is TGCGCCAGCAGCCTAAACGGGCGGGATATACTCGGGGAG. It is translated as CASSLNGRDILGE. The full CDR3 is CASSLNGRDILGELFF.

This clone is medium-sized (0.01 to 0.1%) in the sample. The DNA ends 3 residues before the CDR3 does, and the rest of the CDR3 is filled in from the germline J gene. The chain is built from TRBV18 and TRBJ2-5; 9 bases map to TRBD2. This CDR3 spans 17 amino acids. Germline lookup yields CDR1 KGHSH and CDR2 LQKENI. Trimming at V came to 3 bases and at J to 5 bases, leaving 13 bases not matched to a gene. CDR3 bases read: TGTGCCAGCTCACCCCTAACGCTAGCGGGAACGGGGGAGACC. Translation: CASSPLTLAGTGET. The CDR3, in full, reads CASSPLTLAGTGETQYF.

This clone has only a few counts. The read ends 3 residues early relative to the CDR3; the germline J gene fills the gap. The V and J genes are TRBV6-2 or TRBV6-3 and TRBJ1-1; 10 positions agree with TRBD1. Germline assignment: CDR1 MNHEY and CDR2 SVGEGT. With 6 bases clipped from V and 1 base from J, the junction kept 5 bases outside the gene matches. CDR3 length: 15 amino acids. The CDR3 bases that were read are TGTGCCAGCAGCCAGAGACAGGGGGCGAACACTGAA. Its translation is CASSQRQGANTE. The CDR3, in full, reads CASSQRQGANTEAFF.

On this clone itself: The read terminates 3 residues ahead of where the CDR3 ends, so the germline J gene completes it. The chain joins TRBV5-6 to TRBJ1-6, with D perhaps matching TRBD1 (6 bases). The CDR3 is 15 amino acids. Trimming removed 1 base at V and 9 bases at J, with 14 bases between. The germline V gene has CDR1 SGHDT and CDR2 YYEEEE. The CDR3 bases that were read are TGTGCCAGCAGCTTGAGGGGGGGGGTGCTTTCACCC. It yields the protein CASSLRGGVLSP. The complete CDR3 sequence is CASSLRGGVLSPLHF.

This clone ranks as medium-sized. The CDR3 is cut off 3 residues early in the read; its end comes from the germline J gene. The rearrangement links TRBV18 to TRBJ2-3; D perhaps matches TRBD2 (6 bases). The V end was cut by 0 bases, the J end by 2 bases, with 12 bases between. Germline V gene lookup returns CDR1 KGHSH and CDR2 LQKENI. This CDR3 region has 16 residues. CDR3 bases read: TGTGCCAGCTCACCACCCGTAGCGGTAAACACAGATACG. This sequence encodes CASSPPVAVNTDT. The full CDR3 protein is CASSPPVAVNTDTQYF.

This clone was detected a few times. The read halts 3 residues ahead of the CDR3 end, with the missing end drawn from the germline J gene. The V and J genes are TRBV7-9 and TRBJ2-5; D is perhaps TRBD1 (6 bases). V lost 1 base and J 5 bases, leaving 11 bases between the germline ends. From germline, CDR1 is SEHNR and CDR2 FQNEAQ (reference sequence). The CDR3 has 14 residues. The part of the CDR3 DNA that was read is TGTGCCAGCAGCTTAGATACAGGGCTGGAGACC. Its translation is CASSLDTGLET. The CDR3 reads in full as CASSLDTGLETQYF. Full variable domain (missing parts from reference TRBV7-9 and TRBJ2-5): DTGVSQNPRHKITKRGQNVTFRCDPISEHNRLYWYRQTLGQGPEFLTYFQNEAQLEKSRLLSDRFSAERPKGSFSTLEIQRTEQGDSAMYLCASSLDTGLETQYFGPGTRLLVL.

CDR3 DNA (partial): TGTGCCAGCAGCTCCGGACAGTGGGGCGGTGGC. This translates into CASSSGQWGGG. The CDR3 as a whole reads CASSSGQWGGGYTF. The chain joins TRBV7-2 to TRBJ1-2; D perhaps matches TRBD1 (6 bases). The read terminates 3 residues before the CDR3 end, so the remaining end is supplied by the germline J gene. The germline V and J ends were trimmed by 4 bases and 7 bases, with 16 bases remaining between them. CDR3 length: 14 amino acids. Germline-derived CDR1 and CDR2 are SGHTA and FQGNSA. Looking up the rest from reference TRBV7-2 and TRBJ1-2 gives the full variable domain: GAGVSQSPSNKVTEKGKDVELRCDPISGHTALYWYRQSLGQGLEFLIYFQGNSAPDKSGLPSDRFSAERTGGSVSTLTIQRTQQEDSAVYLCASSSGQWGGGYTFGSGTRLTVV.